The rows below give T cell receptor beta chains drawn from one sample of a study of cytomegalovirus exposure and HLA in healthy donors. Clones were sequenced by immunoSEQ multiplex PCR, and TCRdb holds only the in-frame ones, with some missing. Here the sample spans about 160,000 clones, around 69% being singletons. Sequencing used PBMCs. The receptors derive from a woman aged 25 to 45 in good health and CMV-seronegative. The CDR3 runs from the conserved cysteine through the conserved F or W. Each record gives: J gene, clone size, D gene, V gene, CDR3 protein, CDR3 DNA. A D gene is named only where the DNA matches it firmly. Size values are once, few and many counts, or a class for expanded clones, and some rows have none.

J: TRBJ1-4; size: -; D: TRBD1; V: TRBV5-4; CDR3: CASSLPGQGSEKLFF; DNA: TGTGCCAGCAGCTTACCGGGACAGGGCAGTGAAAAACTGTTTTTT
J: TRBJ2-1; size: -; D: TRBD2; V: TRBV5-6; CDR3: CASSAYLAGVYNEQFF; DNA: TGTGCCAGCAGCGCCTACCTAGCGGGGGTCTACAATGAGCAGTTCTTC
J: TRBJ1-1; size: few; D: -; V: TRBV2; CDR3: CASSEAGTMNTEAFF; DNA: TGTGCCAGCAGTGAAGCGGGGACAATGAACACTGAAGCTTTCTTT
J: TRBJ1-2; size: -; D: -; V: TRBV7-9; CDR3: CASSPVAGYGYTF; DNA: TGTGCCAGCAGCCCCGTGGCAGGTTATGGCTACACCTTC
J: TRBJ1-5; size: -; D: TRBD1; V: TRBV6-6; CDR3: CASSNDRVLQPQHF; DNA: TGTGCCAGCAGTAATGACAGGGTTTTACAGCCCCAGCATTTT
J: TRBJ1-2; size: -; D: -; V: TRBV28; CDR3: CASSSPFIGYTF; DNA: TGTGCCAGCAGTTCCCCGTTTATAGGCTACACCTTC
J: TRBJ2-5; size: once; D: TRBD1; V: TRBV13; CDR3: CASSSLDRVETQYF; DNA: TGTGCCAGCAGCTCCCTGGACAGGGTTGAGACCCAGTACTTC
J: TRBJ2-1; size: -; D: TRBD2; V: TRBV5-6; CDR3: CASSLRLAGDNEQFF; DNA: TGTGCCAGCAGCTTGCGTCTAGCGGGCGACAATGAGCAGTTCTTC
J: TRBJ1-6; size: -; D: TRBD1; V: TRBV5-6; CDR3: CASSLGQGKLSSYNSPLHF; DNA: TGTGCCAGCAGCTTGGGACAGGGAAAACTCAGCTCCTATAATTCACCCCTCCACTTT
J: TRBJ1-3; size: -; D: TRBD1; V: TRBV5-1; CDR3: CASSLPQGAGGNTIYF; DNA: TGCGCCAGCAGCTTACCTCAGGGGGCCGGGGGAAACACCATATATTTT
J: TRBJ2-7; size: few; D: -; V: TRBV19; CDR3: CASSDTQDSSYEQYF; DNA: TGTGCCAGTAGTGACACACAGGACAGCTCCTACGAGCAGTACTTC
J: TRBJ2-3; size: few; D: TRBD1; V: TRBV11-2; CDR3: CASSQNRGRSTDTQYF; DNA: TGTGCCAGCAGCCAAAACAGGGGTCGGAGCACAGATACGCAGTATTTT
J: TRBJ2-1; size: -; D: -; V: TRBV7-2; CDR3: CASSLPTGAVVSYNEQFF; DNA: TGTGCCAGCAGCTTACCGACTGGGGCGGTAGTTTCATACAATGAGCAGTTCTTC
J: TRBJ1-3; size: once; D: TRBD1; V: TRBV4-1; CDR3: CASSHEQGPGNTIYF; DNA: TGCGCCAGCAGCCACGAACAGGGGCCTGGAAACACCATATATTTT
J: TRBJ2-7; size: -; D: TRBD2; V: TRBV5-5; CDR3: CASTDLAGSDEQYF; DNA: TGTGCCAGCACCGATCTAGCGGGATCGGACGAGCAGTACTTC
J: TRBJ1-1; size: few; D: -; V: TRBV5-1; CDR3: CASSFAPQVSEAFF; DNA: TGCGCCAGCAGCTTCGCCCCCCAGGTCTCTGAAGCTTTCTTT
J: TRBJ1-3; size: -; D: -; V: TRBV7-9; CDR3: CASNRQSGNTIYF; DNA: TGTGCCAGCAATCGACAGTCTGGAAACACCATATATTTT
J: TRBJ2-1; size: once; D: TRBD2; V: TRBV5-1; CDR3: CASSPRTSGAYNEQFF; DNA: TGCGCCAGCAGTCCCCGAACTAGCGGGGCTTACAATGAGCAGTTCTTC
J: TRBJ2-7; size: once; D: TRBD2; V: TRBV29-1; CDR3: CSGLTSGSYEQYF; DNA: TGCAGCGGGCTCACTAGCGGCTCTTACGAGCAGTACTTC
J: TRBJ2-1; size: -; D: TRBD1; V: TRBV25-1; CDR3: CARHSPGDSYNEQFF; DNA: TGTGCCAGACACTCCCCTGGGGACAGCTACAATGAGCAGTTCTTC
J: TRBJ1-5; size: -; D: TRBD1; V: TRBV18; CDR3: CASSSVGTGVQPQHF; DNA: TGTGCCAGCTCAAGCGTCGGGACAGGGGTACAGCCCCAGCATTTT
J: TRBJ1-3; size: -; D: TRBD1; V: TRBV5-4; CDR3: CASSSDRAGNTIYF; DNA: TGTGCCAGCAGCTCTGACAGGGCTGGAAACACCATATATTTT
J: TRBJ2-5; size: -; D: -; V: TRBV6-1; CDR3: CASSPKRRRGETQYF; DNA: TGTGCCAGCAGTCCCAAGCGGCGGAGGGGAGAGACCCAGTACTTC
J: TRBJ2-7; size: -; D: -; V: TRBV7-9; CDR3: CASSNRDQFSEQYF; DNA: TGTGCCAGCAGTAACAGGGACCAGTTTAGCGAGCAGTACTTC
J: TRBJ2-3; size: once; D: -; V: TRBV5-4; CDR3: CASSPSIHTDTQYF; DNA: TGTGCCAGCAGCCCTTCTATCCACACAGATACGCAGTATTTT
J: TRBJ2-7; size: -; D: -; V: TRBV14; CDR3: CASSQGGLEGYEQYF; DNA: TGTGCCAGCAGCCAAGGAGGCCTGGAGGGGTACGAGCAGTACTTC
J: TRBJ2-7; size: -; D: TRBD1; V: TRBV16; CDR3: CASSQSVSGGPEQYF; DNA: TGTGCCAGCAGCCAATCGGTATCAGGGGGCCCCGAGCAGTACTTC
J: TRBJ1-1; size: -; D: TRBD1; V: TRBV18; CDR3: CAGSPGTGNTEAFF; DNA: TGTGCCGGCTCACCCGGGACAGGCAACACTGAAGCTTTCTTT
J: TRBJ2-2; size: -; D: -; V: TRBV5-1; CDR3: CASSSDQAVGTGELFF; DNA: TGCGCCAGCAGTTCTGATCAAGCGGTTGGCACCGGGGAGCTGTTTTTT
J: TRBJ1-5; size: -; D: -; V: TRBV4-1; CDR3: CASSQDWSQPQHF; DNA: TGCGCCAGCAGCCAAGATTGGAGTCAGCCCCAGCATTTT